This paragraph reports one TCR beta chain. No antigen is known for it. This sample is part of a study of cytomegalovirus exposure and HLA in healthy donors. Whole-study findings and limits: Most TCR sequences were rare, but some public TCRs occurred in many donors. Within the data, a cluster of highly shared sequence variants was likely a sequencing artifact.

Nominal health characterized the donors when sampled, though unrecorded immune exposures were likely. The PCR had 60 Vbeta and 13 Jbeta primers. Sequencing used immunoSEQ multiplex PCR; TCRdb keeps in-frame clones, though not all of them. The sample yields 100,000 to 150,000 clones, around 80% seen once. V lost 3 bases, J lost 4 bases, and 4 bases stayed unmatched. Germline CDR1 reads SGHTA; CDR2 reads FQGNSA. The CDR3 sequence is 15 residues long. The TCR was taken from a man aged 30 to 45 in good health and CMV-seropositive. The rearrangement joins TRBV7-2 to TRBJ2-1, with 9 bases aligning to TRBD2. Sequencing was carried out using PBMCs. The CDR3 nucleotides are TGTGCCAGCAGCTTGGCGGGACTAGCATACAATGAGCAGTTCTTC. Translating it yields CASSLAGLAYNEQFF.